This T cell receptor beta chain was sequenced during a study of brain metastases from non-small cell lung cancer. TCRdb keeps only in-frame clones here, not all; method: immunoSEQ multiplex PCR. The data hold 2,000 to 2,500 clones, with roughly 83% observed a single time. Germline V lookup: CDR1 SGHVS, CDR2 FQNEAQ. The length of the CDR3 is 16 residues. Trimming shortened V by 8 bases and J by 2 bases, and 18 bases separated the two germline ends. This TCR was sampled from a donor at least 40 years old with non-small cell lung cancer. The chain is built from TRBV7-8 and TRBJ1-4; tentative D call: TRBD1 (5 bases). Input material: tumor-adjacent normal tissue. The CDR3 DNA sequence: TGTGCCAGCTTTAGACACCCGGGGCGTACTAATGAAAAACTGTTTTTT. Translated: CASFRHPGRTNEKLFF.